This passage covers 5 T cell receptor beta chains from one sample sequenced in a study of CD8+CD57+ T cells in acquired aplastic anemia. CDR3 and TCR beta VDJ profiling relied on a genomic DNA template. Each CDR3 protein is one row after TCRdb ran MiXCR on the reads. Of around 500,000 distinct CDR3 sequences listed, about a third are singletons. Patients chosen for sequencing had CD8+CD57+ cells that had expanded, as shown by flow cytometry. Sequences were obtained from sorted CD4+, CD8+, or CD8+CD57+ T cells (not recorded which) from PBMCs. Every receptor here comes from a human donor with aplastic anemia.

At least ten counts were recorded for this clonotype. The chain joins TRBV20-1 to TRBJ2-7; no clear D gene. This CDR3 is 14 amino acids long. V was trimmed by 6 bases and J by 5 bases, leaving 20 bases between them. Per germline, CDR1 DFQATT and CDR2 SNEGSKA (reference sequence). The CDR3 DNA reads TGCAGTGCACGTGTCGTGGAGTCTTCCAACGAGCAGTACTTC. The encoded protein is CSARVVESSNEQYF.

This clonotype was seen a handful of times. CDR3 protein: CASSPGTGSPKLFF. The DNA of the CDR3 is TGTGCCAGCAGCCCCGGGACAGGTTCCCCAAAACTGTTTTTT. The rearrangement uses TRBV7-9 and TRBJ1-4; 8 bases are a match to TRBD1. The CDR3 runs to 14 residues. In germline, CDR1 is SEHNR, CDR2 FQNEAQ (reference sequence). The ends lost 5 bases at V and 10 bases at J; junction bases unmatched: 9.

The V gene is TRBV5-1, the J gene TRBJ1-1; 9 bases map to TRBD1. The germline V gene has CDR1 SGHRS and CDR2 YFSETQ. V lost 4 bases to trimming and J lost 5 bases; unmatched junction nucleotides: 9. The CDR3 sequence is 15 residues long. The CDR3: CASSVGQGVVTEAFF. The DNA for the CDR3 is TGCGCCAGCAGCGTGGGACAGGGTGTGGTGACTGAAGCTTTCTTT.

The chain has TRBV15 and TRBJ1-1; TRBD1 aligns across 8 bases. Germline loops: CDR1 LNHNV, CDR2 YYDKDF (reference sequence). The CDR3 contains 15 residues. The trim removed 3 bases at V and 1 base at J, leaving 4 bases unmatched. The CDR3 sequence: CATSSRDRRNTEAFF. The CDR3 DNA is TGTGCCACCAGCAGCCGGGACAGGCGGAACACTGAAGCTTTCTTT.

This clonotype has just a few counts. The rearrangement links TRBV30 to TRBJ1-2; TRBD1 matches at 8 bases. There are 14 residues in the CDR3. Unmatched junction bases numbered 8, after V lost 0 bases and J lost 8 bases. The germline gives CDR1 GTSNPN, CDR2 SVGIG (reference sequence). As DNA, the CDR3 is TGTGCCTGGAGTGTAAGGCAGGGGGCGGGCGGCTACACCTTC. It translates to CAWSVRQGAGGYTF.